This TCR beta chain was sequenced during a study of blood T cell repertoires in COVID-19. Study-level information: COVID-19 samples collected from the United States, Italy and Spain covered acute and convalescent phases. T cells, B-cell-depleted T cells, or PBMCs provided the cDNA or gDNA that served as material.

Looked up from germline, CDR1 is SEHNR and CDR2 is FQNEAQ (reference sequence). The J segment lost 4 bases and the V segment lost 1 base, leaving 8 bases of the junction unmatched. The CDR3 loop spans 17 amino acids. The table came from immunoSEQ multiplex PCR; TCRdb's copy has only in-frame clones and leaves some out. The sample lists about 160,000 clones, roughly 90% seen once, with approximately 7% in the top ten. Cohort allocation depended upon clinical history that participants reported. Recovery among Cohort 3 donors was established by two negative PCRs, clearance, or symptom resolution. The TCR comes from a woman aged 50 to 60 who had recovered from COVID-19. The chain is built from TRBV7-9 and TRBJ2-5; TRBD2 matches at 11 bases. Sequencing used PBMCs or T cells enriched from blood (not recorded which). The CDR3 here is CASSLGELAGASETQYF. In DNA, the CDR3 is TGTGCCAGCAGCTTAGGGGAACTAGCGGGGGCTTCAGAGACCCAGTACTTC.